Presented here are 28 T cell receptor beta chains from one specimen sequenced in a study of blood T cell repertoires in COVID-19. Data came from immunoSEQ multiplex PCR; TCRdb stores just in-frame clones and leaves some out. The table has hundreds of thousands of clones, more than 75% seen once; the top ten hold around 0.98%. The sequenced sample was peripheral blood. Every receptor here comes from a woman in her forties who had recovered from COVID-19.

The chain combines TRBV25-1 with TRBJ1-2; 8 bases agree with TRBD1. This CDR3 is 13 amino acids long. V lost 6 bases, J lost 7 bases, and 7 bases stayed unmatched. Germline values: CDR1 MGHDK, CDR2 SYGVNS. The CDR3 loop is CASSQGQGGGYTF. The CDR3 nucleotides read TGTGCCAGCAGCCAAGGACAGGGCGGTGGCTACACCTTC.

The chain joins TRBV15 to TRBJ2-2; D possibly corresponds to TRBD1 (5 bases). V dropped 1 base and J dropped 2 bases, with 8 bases sitting between them. This CDR3 is 15 amino acids long. The germline CDR1 and CDR2 sequences are LNHNV and YYDKDF (reference sequence). This CDR3 reads CATSRGQGNTGELFF. The CDR3, as DNA: TGTGCCACCAGCAGAGGTCAGGGAAACACCGGGGAGCTGTTTTTT.

This chain joins TRBV7-9 and TRBJ2-5, with a weak D call TRBD2 (7 bases). Trimming shortened V by 3 bases and J by 9 bases, and 20 bases separated the two germline ends. The CDR3 extends over 15 amino acids. Germline values: CDR1 SEHNR, CDR2 FQNEAQ (reference sequence). The CDR3 is CASSFGGGARGSQYF. Here the CDR3 DNA reads TGTGCCAGCAGCTTTGGAGGGGGGGCCCGGGGGTCCCAGTACTTC.

The V gene is TRBV2, the J gene TRBJ1-4; 11 nucleotides agree with TRBD1. The V and J ends lost 4 bases and 7 bases, in that order; junction bases with no gene match: 8. The CDR3 length is 16 residues. CDR1 and CDR2 (germline): SNHLY, FYNNEI. CDR3 nucleotide sequence: TGTGCCAGCAGTGCCCGAAGGGGGACAGGGGGTGAAAAACTGTTTTTT. It specifies CASSARRGTGGEKLFF.

J is TRBJ2-6 and V is TRBV15; D unresolved. CDR1 LNHNV and CDR2 YYDKDF come from the germline V gene (reference sequence). With 3 bases removed from V and 2 bases from J, the gap between germline ends came to 2 bases. The CDR3 runs to 13 residues. The CDR3 nucleotides are TGTGCCACCAGCAGCGCTGGGGCCAACGTCCTGACTTTC. Protein sequence: CATSSAGANVLTF.

This clone has more than one count but fewer than ten. The chain combines TRBV23-1 with TRBJ1-3; no definite D call. TRBV23-1 is an ORF; its function is uncertain. CDR3 length: 14 amino acids. V was clipped by 4 bases and J by 0 bases, with 7 bases between them. The CDR3 protein is CASSLEGSGNTIYF. The CDR3 DNA follows: TGCGCCAGCAGTCTTGAGGGCTCTGGAAACACCATATATTTT.

In nucleotides, the CDR3 is TGTGCCAGCAGCTTCCGGCCGGGGTCCACAGATACGCAGTATTTT. This codes for CASSFRPGSTDTQYF. The chain links TRBV7-8 to TRBJ2-3; TRBD2 might be the D (5 bases). Trimming pared 3 bases from V and 2 bases from J, leaving 12 bases between. CDR1 and CDR2 from the germline V gene are SGHVS and FQNEAQ. The CDR3 covers 15 residues.

The chain recombines TRBV27 with TRBJ1-1, with a possible D match to TRBD1 (6 bases). The CDR3 is 14 amino acids. The germline V gene has CDR1 MNHEY and CDR2 SMNVEV (reference sequence). Trimming shortened V by 5 bases and J by 11 bases, and 21 bases separated the two germline ends. The CDR3 coding sequence is TGTGCCAGCAGTCCGGACCCACAGGGACGGTGGGCTTTCTTT. Translated: CASSPDPQGRWAFF.

The J gene is TRBJ2-2, the V gene TRBV3-1 (or the pseudogene TRBV3-2), with D possibly TRBD2 on 6 matching bases. This CDR3 has 15 residues. Trimming cost V 6 bases and J 4 bases, with 15 bases left between them. Germline CDR1 LGHDT, CDR2 YNNKEL (reference sequence). CDR3 DNA: TGTGCCAGCAGTTCCGGCGGAGGGGCCACCGGGGAGCTGTTTTTT. Protein sequence: CASSSGGGATGELFF.

V usage is TRBV6-5 and J usage is TRBJ2-7; 8 bases fit TRBD1. The CDR3 runs to 14 residues. The V gene end was trimmed by 5 bases and the J gene end by 2 bases; junction bases not matched to a gene: 5. In germline, CDR1 is MNHEY, CDR2 SVGAGI. The CDR3 nucleotides read TGTGCCAGCAGTACACGGACAGGGCCCTACGAGCAGTACGTC. It specifies CASSTRTGPYEQYV.

The chain is built from TRBV27 and TRBJ2-3; 8 bases line up with TRBD1. Losses at the gene ends were 7 bases for V and 1 base for J; bases not matched to a gene: 1. This CDR3 contains 13 residues. Germline V gene lookup returns CDR1 MNHEY and CDR2 SMNVEV (reference sequence). In DNA, the CDR3 is TGTGCCAGCAAGACAGGGGGCACAGATACGCAGTATTTT. This encodes CASKTGGTDTQYF.

The gene calls are TRBV7-9 and TRBJ2-1; 7 nucleotides agree with TRBD2. This CDR3 is built from 13 residues. J was trimmed by 8 bases and V by 5 bases; bases with no gene match: 6. The germline V gene has CDR1 SEHNR and CDR2 FQNEAQ (reference sequence). The CDR3 here is CASSPTLADEQFF. CDR3 sequence (DNA): TGTGCCAGCAGCCCGACCCTAGCGGATGAGCAGTTCTTC. The variable domain in full, completed from reference TRBV7-9 and TRBJ2-1, reads DTGVSQNPRHKITKRGQNVTFRCDPISEHNRLYWYRQTLGQGPEFLTYFQNEAQLEKSRLLSDRFSAERPKGSFSTLEIQRTEQGDSAMYLCASSPTLADEQFFGPGTRLTVL.

This clone has a handful of counts. The chain employs TRBV6-1 and TRBJ1-4, with a possible D match to TRBD1 (5 bases). The CDR3 spans 15 residues. V lost 3 bases and J 4 bases, leaving 12 bases between the germline ends. Germline CDR1 is MNHNS and CDR2 is SASEGT. CDR3 loop: CASSEGGTLNEKLFF. In DNA form, the CDR3 reads TGTGCCAGCAGTGAGGGCGGGACCCTTAATGAAAAACTGTTTTTT.

The chain recombines TRBV5-4 with TRBJ2-3; 7 bases are a match to TRBD2. CDR3 length equals 15 residues. After removal of 1 base from V and 4 bases from J, the junction contained 6 bases not matched to a gene. CDR1 SGHNT and CDR2 YYREEE come from the germline V gene (reference sequence). The CDR3 DNA sequence: TGTGCCAGCAGCTTGCGGGCGGGAGCGGCAGATACGCAGTATTTT. Amino acids: CASSLRAGAADTQYF.

The chain has TRBV4-2 and TRBJ2-1, with 7 bases lining up with TRBD2. This CDR3 region has 17 residues. Germline V lookup: CDR1 LGHNA, CDR2 YNFKEQ. The V segment lost 4 bases and the J segment 0 bases; nucleotides outside the gene matches: 9. This chain's CDR3 is CASSPRLAPSSYNEQFF. In DNA, the CDR3 is TGTGCCAGCAGCCCACGACTAGCCCCGAGCTCCTACAATGAGCAGTTCTTC.

The rearrangement joins TRBV4-1 to TRBJ1-1; no reliable D call. Germline CDR1 reads MGHRA; CDR2 reads YSYEKL. The CDR3 has 15 residues. The ends were cut back, 1 base at V and 0 bases at J, with 9 bases in the middle. The CDR3 loop reads CASSQGEALNTEAFF. In DNA form, the CDR3 reads TGCGCCAGCAGCCAAGGGGAGGCCCTGAACACTGAAGCTTTCTTT.

V and J are TRBV18 and TRBJ1-5, with D possibly matching TRBD1 (5 bases). Looked up from germline, CDR1 is KGHSH and CDR2 is LQKENI. The ends were cut back, 6 bases at V and 0 bases at J, with 12 bases in the middle. The length of the CDR3 is 15 residues. CDR3 sequence reads: CASSRQGNSNQPQHF. DNA of the CDR3: TGTGCCAGCTCCCGCCAGGGAAATAGCAATCAGCCCCAGCATTTT.

V gene TRBV27 combines with J gene TRBJ2-3, with TRBD2 as a possible D gene (6 bases). Germline V gene lookup returns CDR1 MNHEY and CDR2 SMNVEV (reference sequence). V lost 6 bases, J lost 0 bases, and 19 bases lay in between. The CDR3 runs to 17 residues. The CDR3 reads CASSLDSFGGSTDTQYF. The CDR3 coding sequence is TGTGCCAGCAGCCTCGACTCGTTCGGGGGAAGCACAGATACGCAGTATTTT.

The chain has TRBV10-3 and TRBJ2-1, with 10 bases that match TRBD2. Germline CDR1 and CDR2: ENHRY and SYGVKD. This CDR3 has 14 residues. Trimming took 10 bases from V and 6 from J; bases not matched to a gene: 9. The CDR3 here is CATQSGRAGNEQFF. In DNA form, the CDR3 reads TGTGCCACCCAAAGCGGGAGGGCGGGCAATGAGCAGTTCTTC.

The rearrangement uses TRBV7-9 and TRBJ2-2; D possibly corresponds to TRBD1 (6 bases). Trimming stripped 2 bases from V and 8 bases from J, with 12 bases between. The CDR3 loop spans 14 amino acids. CDR1 SEHNR and CDR2 FQNEAQ come from the germline V gene (reference sequence). CDR3 bases: TGTGCCAGCAGCTTAATGGCAGGGGAAGGGGAGCTGTTTTTT. It is translated as CASSLMAGEGELFF.

The genes are TRBV9 and TRBJ1-6, with D possibly being TRBD1 (5 bases). Germline CDR1 reads SGDLS; CDR2 reads YYNGEE. The CDR3 has 16 amino acids. With 4 bases removed from V and 10 bases from J, the gap between germline ends came to 21 bases. CDR3 residues: CASSYWDLAFRSPLHF. CDR3 nucleotide sequence: TGTGCCAGCAGCTATTGGGACTTGGCCTTTCGGTCACCCCTCCACTTT.

This chain joins TRBV12-3 or TRBV12-4 and TRBJ2-2; D uncertain. V was pared by 6 bases and J by 1 base, with 6 bases between. This CDR3 has 13 amino acids. The CDR3 DNA follows: TGTGCCAGCAGCACCGGGAACACCGGGGAGCTGTTTTTT. It is translated as CASSTGNTGELFF.

The genes are TRBV25-1 and TRBJ1-1; unclear D gene. The V gene lost 3 bases and the J gene lost 0 bases, with 11 bases spanning the gap. In germline, CDR1 is MGHDK, CDR2 SYGVNS. There are 15 residues in the CDR3. In DNA form, the CDR3 reads TGTGCCAGCAGTGACGCGGGCAGGCTGAACACTGAAGCTTTCTTT. Protein: CASSDAGRLNTEAFF.

V gene TRBV19 combines with J gene TRBJ2-3; 7 bases are shared with TRBD1. V was pared by 4 bases and J by 2 bases, with 15 bases of the junction left unmatched. The CDR3 loop spans 18 amino acids. Germline values: CDR1 LNHDA, CDR2 SQIVND (reference sequence). The DNA of the CDR3 is TGTGCCAGTAGTAGAGGGCCTTTGACCGGGACAGCCACAGATACGCAGTATTTT. It yields the protein CASSRGPLTGTATDTQYF.

The chain employs TRBV30 and TRBJ2-5; TRBD2 matches at 16 bases. CDR3 length equals 15 residues. From germline, CDR1 is GTSNPN and CDR2 SVGIG (reference sequence). The V gene end was trimmed by 4 bases and the J gene end by 5 bases; junction bases not matched to a gene: 4. CDR3 amino acids: CAWTPGLAGGETQYF. CDR3 sequence (DNA): TGTGCCTGGACCCCGGGACTAGCGGGAGGGGAGACCCAGTACTTC.

The rearrangement joins TRBV3-1 (or the pseudogene TRBV3-2) to TRBJ1-6; 7 bases agree with TRBD1. The CDR3 totals 16 residues. V dropped 1 base and J dropped 11; count of bases not matched to a gene: 11. Germline CDR1 reads LGHDT; CDR2 reads YNNKEL (reference sequence). As DNA, the CDR3 is TGTGCCAGCAGCCAAGGTTTGGGCAGGGGGAGGACACCCCTCCACTTT. As protein: CASSQGLGRGRTPLHF.

The gene calls are TRBV19 and TRBJ1-5, with 7 bases identical to TRBD1. The germline V gene encodes CDR1 LNHDA and CDR2 SQIVND (reference sequence). This CDR3 spans 15 amino acids. The junction had 5 bases not matched to a gene; V was cut back by 4 bases and J by 2 bases. Written as DNA, the CDR3 is TGTGCCAGTAGTACCCACAGGGGTGGCAATCAGCCCCAGCATTTT. Its protein product is CASSTHRGGNQPQHF. Full variable domain (missing parts from reference TRBV19 and TRBJ1-5): DGGITQSPKYLFRKEGQNVTLSCEQNLNHDAMYWYRQDPGQGLRLIYYSQIVNDFQKGDIAEGYSVSREKKESFPLTVTSAQKNPTAFYLCASSTHRGGNQPQHFGDGTRLSIL.

This clone showed up just once. The chain recombines TRBV24-1 with TRBJ2-6; D is uncertain. CDR3 length: 15 amino acids. Germline V gives CDR1 KGHDR, CDR2 SFDVKD. V was clipped by 4 bases and J by 2 bases, with 8 bases between them. The chain's CDR3 is CATSDAKPGANVLTF. Written as DNA, the CDR3 is TGTGCCACCAGTGACGCCAAGCCTGGGGCCAACGTCCTGACTTTC.